Below, 17 T cell receptor beta chains from the same sample are listed, as sequenced in a study of shared clonotypes between healthy human individuals. Libraries were prepared by immunoSEQ multiplex PCR; TCRdb keeps only in-frame clonotypes and omits some of them. The data hold roughly 2.6 million clones, with 90% to 95% observed a single time. The sequenced material came from naive CD4+ T cells sorted from blood. The subset denotes: CD45RA+ positively selected. All receptors derive from a man between 18 and 29 years old in good health.

The chain employs TRBV6-4 and TRBJ1-5; no definite D call. Germline V gene data show CDR1 as MRHNA and CDR2 as SNTAGT. This CDR3 is 10 amino acids long. V was clipped by 8 bases and J by 5 bases, with 4 bases between them. The CDR3 DNA reads TGTGCCAGCCGAGATCAGCCCCAGCATTTT. This encodes CASRDQPQHF.

This clone was counted a single time. The chain links TRBV4-3 to TRBJ2-1; 13 nucleotides line up with TRBD2. The CDR3 sequence is 19 residues long. Per germline, CDR1 LGHNA and CDR2 YSLEER. V shed 4 bases, J shed 0 bases, and the junction held 9 bases outside the gene matches. CDR3 amino acids: CASSRRVLAGGSSYNEQFF. The CDR3 region has the DNA TGCGCCAGCAGCCGAAGGGTACTAGCGGGGGGGAGCTCCTACAATGAGCAGTTCTTC.

The V gene is TRBV7-8, the J gene TRBJ2-1, with a possible D match to TRBD2 (6 bases). In germline, CDR1 is SGHVS, CDR2 FQNEAQ. Trimming stripped 1 base from V and 9 bases from J, with 13 bases between. This CDR3 is built from 14 residues. In DNA, the CDR3 is TGTGCCAGCAGCTTAGTGGGGACTGTTGCTGAGCAGTTCTTC. This codes for CASSLVGTVAEQFF. The entire variable domain, with the rest obtained from reference TRBV7-8 and TRBJ2-1, is as follows: GAGVSQSPRYKVAKRGQDVALRCDPISGHVSLFWYQQALGQGPEFLTYFQNEAQLDKSGLPSDRFFAERPEGSVSTLKIQRTQQEDSAVYLCASSLVGTVAEQFFGPGTRLTVL.

The genes are TRBV10-2 and TRBJ2-7, with a weak D call TRBD2 (6 bases). Trimming stripped 6 bases from V and 0 bases from J, with 15 bases between. Germline CDR1 and CDR2: WSHSY and SAAADI. This CDR3 has 15 amino acids. CDR3 bases: TGCGCCAGCAGGCTCGGGACTTCTAGCTCCTACGAGCAGTACTTC. This codes for CASRLGTSSSYEQYF.

The chain couples TRBV27 to TRBJ2-7; 7 bases match TRBD2. The germline gives CDR1 MNHEY, CDR2 SMNVEV (reference sequence). J gave up 5 bases and V 5 bases, and 15 bases lay outside the gene matches. This CDR3 comprises 16 residues. The CDR3 is CASSTHPTGLVDEQYF. The CDR3 DNA reads TGTGCCAGCAGTACACACCCGACCGGACTAGTTGACGAGCAGTACTTC.

This chain uses TRBV7-2 with TRBJ2-1, with D possibly TRBD1 on 5 matching bases. From germline, CDR1 is SGHTA and CDR2 FQGNSA. Trimming cost V 6 bases and J 3 bases, with 9 bases left between them. CDR3 size: 13 residues. CDR3 in amino acids: CASSQGYYNEQFF. The CDR3 bases are TGTGCCAGCAGTCAGGGTTACTACAATGAGCAGTTCTTC.

This chain uses TRBV27 with TRBJ1-6; a weak D match, TRBD1 (6 bases). Trimming took 6 bases from V and 6 from J, leaving 12 bases between them. Germline assignment: CDR1 MNHEY and CDR2 SMNVEV (reference sequence). CDR3 length: 14 amino acids. The CDR3 nucleotides read TGTGCCAGCAGCGGGGGCAGGTCTAATTCACCCCTCCACTTT. It codes for CASSGGRSNSPLHF.

The table lists this clone with a few counts. The identical CDR3 is also encoded by other nucleotide sequences in the sample. The rearrangement links TRBV10-3 to TRBJ1-1; D gene unclear. V was pared by 2 bases and J by 5 bases, with 12 bases between. Germline V gives CDR1 ENHRY, CDR2 SYGVKD. This CDR3 spans 14 amino acids. CDR3 DNA sequence: TGTGCCATCAGTGAGGCCGGACCGGGGACTGAAGCTTTCTTT. This encodes CAISEAGPGTEAFF.

This chain uses TRBV5-4 with TRBJ2-7; no clear D gene. The V gene's germline CDR1 is SGHNT and CDR2 YYREEE (reference sequence). V lost 4 bases and J 0 bases, leaving 5 bases between the germline ends. This CDR3 is 12 amino acids long. The CDR3 here is CASSDRSYEQYF. The DNA of the CDR3 is TGTGCCAGCAGCGACCGCTCCTACGAGCAGTACTTC.

The J gene is TRBJ2-1, the V gene TRBV6-1; either TRBD1 or TRBD2 may supply D (6 bases each). There are 14 residues in the CDR3. Trimming pared 5 bases from V and 6 bases from J, leaving 14 bases between. Germline-derived CDR1 and CDR2 are MNHNS and SASEGT. DNA for the CDR3: TGTGCCAGCAGTCCAAGGGGGGCAGGCAATGAGCAGTTCTTC. Translating gives CASSPRGAGNEQFF.

The rearrangement links TRBV5-8 to TRBJ2-5; 8 bases line up with TRBD1. Germline V CDR1 and CDR2: SGHTS, YDEGEE. Germline trimming cut 2 bases from V and 1 base from J; bases unmatched to any gene: 4. This CDR3 has 15 amino acids. The CDR3 reads CASSLVDRAQETQYF. The CDR3 DNA sequence: TGTGCCAGCAGCTTAGTGGACAGGGCCCAAGAGACCCAGTACTTC.

The chain uses TRBV6-4 and TRBJ2-3; 9 bases match TRBD2. Germline V CDR1 and CDR2: MRHNA, SNTAGT. This CDR3 region has 15 residues. With 6 bases clipped from V and 1 base from J, the junction kept 5 bases outside the gene matches. DNA of the CDR3: TGTGCCAGCAGCCTTAGCGGGGGACGCACAGATACGCAGTATTTT. Translation gives CASSLSGGRTDTQYF.

This clone was counted between two and nine times. V gene TRBV30 combines with J gene TRBJ2-7, with D perhaps matching TRBD2 (6 bases). This CDR3 contains 12 residues. Looked up from germline, CDR1 is GTSNPN and CDR2 is SVGIG (reference sequence). CDR3 nucleotides: TGTGCGTCCGGGAGAGTCGCCTACGAGCAGTACTTC. It yields the protein CASGRVAYEQYF.

The chain employs TRBV6-6 and TRBJ2-7, with 14 bases matching TRBD2. This CDR3 comprises 16 residues. Trimming at V came to 5 bases and at J to 7 bases, leaving 10 bases not matched to a gene. Germline V lookup: CDR1 MNHNY, CDR2 SVGAGI (reference sequence). The CDR3 sequence: CASSKLTGTSGSEQYF. The CDR3 DNA follows: TGTGCCAGCAGTAAACTTACCGGGACTAGCGGGAGTGAGCAGTACTTC.

The V gene is TRBV25-1, the J gene TRBJ1-1; D gene uncertain. Germline V gene sequence: CDR1 MGHDK, CDR2 SYGVNS. CDR3 length: 10 residues. Trimming pared 6 bases from V and 6 bases from J, leaving 5 bases between. The CDR3 DNA reads as TGTGCCAGCAGGGGCGCTGAAGCTTTCTTT. This gives the protein CASRGAEAFF.

The rearrangement uses TRBV5-4 and TRBJ2-2, with TRBD1 identical over 11 bases. Looked up from germline, CDR1 is SGHNT and CDR2 is YYREEE (reference sequence). Losses at the gene ends were 5 bases for V and 6 bases for J; bases not matched to a gene: 6. The CDR3 has 15 amino acids. The CDR3 region is CASRVADRGPGELFF. DNA of the CDR3: TGTGCCAGCAGGGTGGCGGACAGGGGGCCCGGGGAGCTGTTTTTT.

The chain is built from TRBV11-2 and TRBJ2-1; D assignment may be TRBD1 or TRBD2 (5 bases each). The ends were cut back, 3 bases at V and 5 bases at J, with 11 bases in the middle. CDR3 length: 14 residues. Looked up from germline, CDR1 is SGHAT and CDR2 is FQNNGV. CDR3 in amino acids: CASSFRDANNEQFF. Here the CDR3 DNA reads TGTGCCAGCAGCTTCCGGGACGCGAACAATGAGCAGTTCTTC. The variable domain in full, completed from reference TRBV11-2 and TRBJ2-1, reads EAGVAQSPRYKIIEKRQSVAFWCNPISGHATLYWYQQILGQGPKLLIQFQNNGVVDDSQLPKDRFSAERLKGVDSTLKIQPAKLEDSAVYLCASSFRDANNEQFFGPGTRLTVL.